This is a list of T cell receptor beta chains from one sample in a study of CD8 T cells in Susac syndrome. MiXCR, run by TCRdb on the immunoSEQ multiplex PCR reads, gives a single entry per CDR3 protein. Found here are more than 100,000 distinct CDR3 sequences, roughly 95% of them singletons; the top ten hold less than 0.15%. The sequenced material came from CD4+ T cells from PBMCs. The receptor source for this set is a human donor with Susac syndrome. Each CDR3 is given with its conserved first and last residue. Fields, in order: V gene, CDR3 protein.

v_gene: TRBV7-9
CDR3aa: CASSPAWGNYGYTF

v_gene: TRBV7-2
CDR3aa: CASSSRAGGPYEQFF

v_gene: TRBV7-8
CDR3aa: CASSLQRQGQGYTF

v_gene: TRBV20-1
CDR3aa: CSARARTQGANQPQHF

v_gene: TRBV28
CDR3aa: CASVPIAGDPSYEQYF

v_gene: TRBV2
CDR3aa: CASSRPGTTNEKLFF

v_gene: TRBV9
CDR3aa: CASSETSGMQETQYF

v_gene: TRBV3-1
CDR3aa: CASSQDRRETLSYSYNEQFF

v_gene: TRBV20-1
CDR3aa: CSASSPLGGDTEAFF

v_gene: TRBV3-1
CDR3aa: CASGGDLFGELFF

v_gene: TRBV4-3
CDR3aa: CASSQEPSSYEQYF

v_gene: TRBV20-1
CDR3aa: CSAQSGTAYEQYF

v_gene: TRBV14
CDR3aa: CASSQDAWYNEQFF

v_gene: TRBV6-5
CDR3aa: CASSRKQVGKETQYF

v_gene: TRBV24-1
CDR3aa: CATSDSAGGTDTQYF

v_gene: TRBV20-1
CDR3aa: CSASLRDRGEDTQYF

v_gene: TRBV12-3/TRBV12-4
CDR3aa: CASRVGSYNEQFF

v_gene: TRBV5-4
CDR3aa: CASSLGLEGYEQYF

v_gene: TRBV2
CDR3aa: CASSEGRGGYNEQFF

v_gene: TRBV20-1
CDR3aa: CSASNLLAGGPYEQFF

v_gene: TRBV5-1
CDR3aa: CASRTGIGGTDEQYF

v_gene: TRBV7-2
CDR3aa: CASSADRSLEKLFF

v_gene: TRBV30
CDR3aa: CAWSIGGVLEPQHF

v_gene: TRBV5-1
CDR3aa: CASRPDRVGNTIYF

v_gene: TRBV3-1
CDR3aa: CASSQDAVGYGYTF

v_gene: TRBV20-1
CDR3aa: CSARPGNSNQPQHF

v_gene: TRBV15
CDR3aa: CATSRGGQGLGSGYTF

v_gene: TRBV7-7
CDR3aa: CASSSSSGTGELFF

v_gene: TRBV18
CDR3aa: CASSPPGQAYEQYF

v_gene: TRBV29-1
CDR3aa: CSGRRNSYEQYF

v_gene: TRBV11-1
CDR3aa: CASSRTGKTFF

v_gene: TRBV29-1
CDR3aa: CSVDRPGSLSGYTF

v_gene: TRBV20-1
CDR3aa: CSAQTPGNNQPQHF

v_gene: TRBV7-8
CDR3aa: CASSRGGSGGSTDTQYF

v_gene: TRBV5-8
CDR3aa: CASSSGQGLRETQYF

v_gene: TRBV9
CDR3aa: CASSADREVGYGYTF

v_gene: TRBV19
CDR3aa: CASTTRTGRYQPQHF

v_gene: TRBV29-1
CDR3aa: CSVARGGYNEQFF

v_gene: TRBV4-2
CDR3aa: CASSQESGLAAINVLTF